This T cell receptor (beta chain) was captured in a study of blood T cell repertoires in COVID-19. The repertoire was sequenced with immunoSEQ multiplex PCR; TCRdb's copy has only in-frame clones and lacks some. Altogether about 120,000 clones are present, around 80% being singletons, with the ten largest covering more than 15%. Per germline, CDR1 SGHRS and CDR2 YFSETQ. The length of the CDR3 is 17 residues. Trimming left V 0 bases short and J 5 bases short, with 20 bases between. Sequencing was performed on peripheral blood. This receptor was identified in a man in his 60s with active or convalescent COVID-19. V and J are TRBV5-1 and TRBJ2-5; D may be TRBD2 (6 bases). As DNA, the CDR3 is TGCGCCAGCAGCTTGGACGGGAGCCTGATCCTGATGGAGACCCAGTACTTC. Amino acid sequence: CASSLDGSLILMETQYF.